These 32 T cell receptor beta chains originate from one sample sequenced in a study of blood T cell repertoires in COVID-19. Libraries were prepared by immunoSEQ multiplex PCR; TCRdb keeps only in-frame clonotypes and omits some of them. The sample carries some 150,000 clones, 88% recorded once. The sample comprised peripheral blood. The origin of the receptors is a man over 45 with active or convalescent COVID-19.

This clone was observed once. In DNA form, the CDR3 reads TGTGCCTGGAGCAAGGGCCTAGCGGGAGCGATCTCCTACGAGCAGTACTTC. Protein sequence: CAWSKGLAGAISYEQYF. The chain employs TRBV30 and TRBJ2-7; 10 nucleotides agree with TRBD2. This CDR3 comprises 17 residues. The germline V gene has CDR1 GTSNPN and CDR2 SVGIG (reference sequence). J lost 0 bases, V lost 3 bases, and 11 bases had no gene match.

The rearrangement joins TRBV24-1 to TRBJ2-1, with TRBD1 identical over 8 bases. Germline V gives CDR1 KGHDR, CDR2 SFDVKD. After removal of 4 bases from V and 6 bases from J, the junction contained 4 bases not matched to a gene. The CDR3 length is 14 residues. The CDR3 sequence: CATSDQDRANEQFF. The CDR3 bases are TGTGCCACCAGTGACCAGGACAGGGCCAATGAGCAGTTCTTC.

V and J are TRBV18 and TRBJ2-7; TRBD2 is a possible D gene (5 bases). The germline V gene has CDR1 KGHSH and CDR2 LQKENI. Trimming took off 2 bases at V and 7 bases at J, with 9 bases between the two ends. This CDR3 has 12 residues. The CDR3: CASSPEGWEQYF. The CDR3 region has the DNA TGTGCCAGCTCACCAGAGGGTTGGGAGCAGTACTTC.

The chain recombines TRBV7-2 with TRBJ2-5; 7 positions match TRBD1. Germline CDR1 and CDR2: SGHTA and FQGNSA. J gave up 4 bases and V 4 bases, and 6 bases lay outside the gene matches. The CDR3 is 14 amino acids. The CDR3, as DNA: TGTGCCAGCAGCTCGACAGGGATGGGAGAGACCCAGTACTTC. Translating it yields CASSSTGMGETQYF.

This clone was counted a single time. CDR3 nucleotides: TGTGCCAGCAGCCCGTGGGGCGCGGCCGACGGGCCCCTCCACTTT. Protein product: CASSPWGAADGPLHF. The chain has TRBV11-2 and TRBJ1-6; D is possibly TRBD1 (5 bases). Per germline, CDR1 SGHAT and CDR2 FQNNGV. This CDR3 is 15 amino acids long. The V gene lost 5 bases and the J gene lost 13 bases, with 21 bases spanning the gap.

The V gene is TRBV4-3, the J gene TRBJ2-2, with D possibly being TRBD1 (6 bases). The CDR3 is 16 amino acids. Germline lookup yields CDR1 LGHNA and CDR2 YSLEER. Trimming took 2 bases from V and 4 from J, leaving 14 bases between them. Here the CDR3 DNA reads TGCGCCAGCAGCCAACCAGTAACAGGGACCACCGGGGAGCTGTTTTTT. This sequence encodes CASSQPVTGTTGELFF.

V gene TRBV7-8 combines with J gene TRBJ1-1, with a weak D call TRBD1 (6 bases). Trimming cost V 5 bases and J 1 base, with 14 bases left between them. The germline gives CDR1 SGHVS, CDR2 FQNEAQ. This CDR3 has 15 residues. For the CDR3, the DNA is TGTGCCAGCAGCCCAAGTCAGGGGCCGAACACTGAAGCTTTCTTT. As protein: CASSPSQGPNTEAFF.

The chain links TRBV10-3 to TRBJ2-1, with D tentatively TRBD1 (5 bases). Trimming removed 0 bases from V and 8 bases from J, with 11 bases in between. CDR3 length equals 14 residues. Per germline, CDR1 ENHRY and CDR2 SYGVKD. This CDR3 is CAISESGQGDEQFF. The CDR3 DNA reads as TGTGCCATCAGTGAGTCGGGCCAGGGCGATGAGCAGTTCTTC.

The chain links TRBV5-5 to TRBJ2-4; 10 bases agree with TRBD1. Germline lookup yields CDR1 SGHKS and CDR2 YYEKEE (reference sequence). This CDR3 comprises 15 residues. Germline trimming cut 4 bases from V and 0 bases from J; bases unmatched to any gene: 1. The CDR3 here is CASSRDRGAKNIQYF. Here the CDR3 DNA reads TGTGCCAGCAGCCGGGACAGGGGAGCCAAAAACATTCAGTACTTC. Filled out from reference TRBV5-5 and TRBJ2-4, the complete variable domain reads DAGVTQSPTHLIKTRGQQVTLRCSPISGHKSVSWYQQVLGQGPQFIFQYYEKEERGRGNFPDRFSARQFPNYSSELNVNALLLGDSALYLCASSRDRGAKNIQYFGAGTRLSVL.

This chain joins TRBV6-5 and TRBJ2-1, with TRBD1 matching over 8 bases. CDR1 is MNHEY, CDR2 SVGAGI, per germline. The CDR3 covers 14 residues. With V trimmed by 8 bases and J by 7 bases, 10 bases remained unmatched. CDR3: CASPPGTGGNEQFF. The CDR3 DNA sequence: TGTGCCAGCCCACCCGGGACAGGAGGGAATGAGCAGTTCTTC.

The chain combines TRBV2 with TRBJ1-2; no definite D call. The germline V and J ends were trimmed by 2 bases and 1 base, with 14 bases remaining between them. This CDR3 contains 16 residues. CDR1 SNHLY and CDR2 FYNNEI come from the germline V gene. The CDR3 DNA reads TGTGCCAGCAGTGAATTCGGCCGAGGATATAACTATGGCTACACCTTC. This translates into CASSEFGRGYNYGYTF.

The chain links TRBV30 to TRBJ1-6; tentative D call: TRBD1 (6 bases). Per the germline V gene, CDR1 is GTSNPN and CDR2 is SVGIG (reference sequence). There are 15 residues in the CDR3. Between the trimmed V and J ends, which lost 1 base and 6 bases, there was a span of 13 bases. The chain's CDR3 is CAWSEQGLSNSPLHF. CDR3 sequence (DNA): TGTGCCTGGAGTGAGCAGGGGCTAAGTAATTCACCCCTCCACTTT. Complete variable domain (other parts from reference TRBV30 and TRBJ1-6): SQTIHQWPATLVQPVGSPLSLECTVEGTSNPNLYWYRQAAGRGLQLLFYSVGIGQISSEVPQNLSASRPQDRQFILSSKKLLLSDSGFYLCAWSEQGLSNSPLHFGNGTRLTVT.

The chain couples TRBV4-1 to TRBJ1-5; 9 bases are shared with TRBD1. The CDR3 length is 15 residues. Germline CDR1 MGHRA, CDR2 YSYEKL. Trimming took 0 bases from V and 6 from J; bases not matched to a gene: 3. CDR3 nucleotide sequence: TGCGCCAGCAGCCAAGAAGGACAGGGGAGTCAGCCCCAGCATTTT. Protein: CASSQEGQGSQPQHF.

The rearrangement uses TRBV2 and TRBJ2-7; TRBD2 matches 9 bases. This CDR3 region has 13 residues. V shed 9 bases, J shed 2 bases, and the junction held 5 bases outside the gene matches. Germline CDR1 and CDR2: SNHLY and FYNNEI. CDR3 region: CASGASGAYEQYF. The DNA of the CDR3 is TGTGCCAGTGGGGCTAGCGGGGCCTACGAGCAGTACTTC.

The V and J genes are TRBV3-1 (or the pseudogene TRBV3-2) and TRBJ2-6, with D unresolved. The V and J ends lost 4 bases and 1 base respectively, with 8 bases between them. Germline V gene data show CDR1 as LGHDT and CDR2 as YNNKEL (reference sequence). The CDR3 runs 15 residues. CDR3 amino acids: CASSRPSSGANVLTF. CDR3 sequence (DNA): TGTGCCAGCAGCCGCCCCAGTTCTGGGGCCAACGTCCTGACTTTC.

As DNA, the CDR3 is TGTGCCAGCATGAGCAGGGCACTGAACACTGAAGCTTTCTTT. Amino acids: CASMSRALNTEAFF. V gene TRBV11-3 combines with J gene TRBJ1-1; D may be TRBD1 (5 bases). Trimming left V 7 bases short and J 0 bases short, with 12 bases between. This CDR3 contains 14 residues. CDR1 and CDR2 from the germline V gene are SGHNT and YENEEA.

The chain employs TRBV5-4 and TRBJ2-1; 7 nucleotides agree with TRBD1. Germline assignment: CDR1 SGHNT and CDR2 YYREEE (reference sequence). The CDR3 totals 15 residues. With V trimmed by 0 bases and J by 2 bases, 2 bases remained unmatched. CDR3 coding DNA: TGTGCCAGCAGCTTGGACAGGGGAGCCTACAATGAGCAGTTCTTC. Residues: CASSLDRGAYNEQFF.

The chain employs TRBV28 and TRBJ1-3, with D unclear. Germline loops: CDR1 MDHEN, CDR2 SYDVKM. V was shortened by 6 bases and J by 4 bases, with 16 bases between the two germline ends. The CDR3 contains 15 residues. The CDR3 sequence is CASSSLQTAGNTIYF. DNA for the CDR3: TGTGCCAGCAGCTCCCTTCAGACTGCCGGAAACACCATATATTTT. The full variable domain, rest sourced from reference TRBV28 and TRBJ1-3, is DVKVTQSSRYLVKRTGEKVFLECVQDMDHENMFWYRQDPGLGLRLIYFSYDVKMKEKGDIPEGYSVSREKKERFSLILESASTNQTSMYLCASSSLQTAGNTIYFGEGSWLTVV.

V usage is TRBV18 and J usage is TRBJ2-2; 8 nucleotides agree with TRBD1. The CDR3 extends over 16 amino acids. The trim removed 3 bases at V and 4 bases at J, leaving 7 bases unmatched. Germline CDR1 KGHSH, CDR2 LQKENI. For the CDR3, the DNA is TGTGCCAGCTCACCGCTTACAGGGGGAAGCACCGGGGAGCTGTTTTTT. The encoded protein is CASSPLTGGSTGELFF.

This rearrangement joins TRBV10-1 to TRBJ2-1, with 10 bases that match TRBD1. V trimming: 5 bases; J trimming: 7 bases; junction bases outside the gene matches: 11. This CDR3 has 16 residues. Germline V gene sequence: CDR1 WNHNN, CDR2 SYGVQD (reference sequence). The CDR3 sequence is CASSPHAGQGMNEQFF. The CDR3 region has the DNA TGCGCCAGCAGTCCTCATGCGGGACAGGGGATGAATGAGCAGTTCTTC.

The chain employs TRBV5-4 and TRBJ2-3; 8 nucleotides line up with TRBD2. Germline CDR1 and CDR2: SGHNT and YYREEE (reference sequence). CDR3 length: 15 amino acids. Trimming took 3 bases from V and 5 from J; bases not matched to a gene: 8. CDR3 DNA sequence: TGTGCCAGCAGCTACAGAGCGGGAGCTGGAGATACGCAGTATTTT. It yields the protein CASSYRAGAGDTQYF.

CDR3 DNA sequence: TGTGCCAGCACCACCGGGACAGGCCACGAGCAGTACTTC. Amino acids: CASTTGTGHEQYF. The chain is built from TRBV6-6 and TRBJ2-7, with TRBD1 identical over 8 bases. Germline-derived CDR1 and CDR2 are MNHNY and SVGAGI (reference sequence). V was pared by 7 bases and J by 5 bases, with 7 bases of the junction left unmatched. The CDR3 sequence is 13 residues long.

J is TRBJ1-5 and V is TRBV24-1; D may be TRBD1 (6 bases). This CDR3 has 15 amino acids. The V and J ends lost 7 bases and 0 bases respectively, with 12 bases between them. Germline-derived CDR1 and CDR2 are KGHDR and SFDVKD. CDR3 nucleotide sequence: TGTGCCACCAGGGGGGACATGTATAGCAATCAGCCCCAGCATTTT. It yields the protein CATRGDMYSNQPQHF.

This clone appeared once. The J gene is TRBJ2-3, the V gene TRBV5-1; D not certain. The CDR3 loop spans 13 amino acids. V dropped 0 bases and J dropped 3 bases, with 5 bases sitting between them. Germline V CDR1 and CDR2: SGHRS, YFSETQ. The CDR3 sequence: CASSLGRTDTQYF. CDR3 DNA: TGCGCCAGCAGCTTGGGGCGGACAGATACGCAGTATTTT.

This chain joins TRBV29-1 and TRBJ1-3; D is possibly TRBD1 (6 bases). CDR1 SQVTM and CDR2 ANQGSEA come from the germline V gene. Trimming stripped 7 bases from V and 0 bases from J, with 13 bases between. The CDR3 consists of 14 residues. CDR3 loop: CSAWDTGSGNTIYF. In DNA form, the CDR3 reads TGCAGCGCCTGGGACACTGGCTCTGGAAACACCATATATTTT.

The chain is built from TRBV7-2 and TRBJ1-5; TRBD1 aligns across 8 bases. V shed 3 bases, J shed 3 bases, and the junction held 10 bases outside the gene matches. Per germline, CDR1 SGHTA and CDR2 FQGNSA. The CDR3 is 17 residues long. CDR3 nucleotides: TGTGCCAGCAGCTTGACAGGGGCCCTTTTGAACAATCAGCCCCAGCATTTT. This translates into CASSLTGALLNNQPQHF. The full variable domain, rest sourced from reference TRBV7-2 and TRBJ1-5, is GAGVSQSPSNKVTEKGKDVELRCDPISGHTALYWYRQSLGQGLEFLIYFQGNSAPDKSGLPSDRFSAERTGGSVSTLTIQRTQQEDSAVYLCASSLTGALLNNQPQHFGDGTRLSIL.

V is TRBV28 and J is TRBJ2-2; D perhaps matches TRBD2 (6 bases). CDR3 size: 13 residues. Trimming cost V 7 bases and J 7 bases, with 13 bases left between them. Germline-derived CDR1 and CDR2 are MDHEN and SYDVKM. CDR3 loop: CASMLRRDGELFF. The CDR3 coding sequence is TGTGCCAGCATGTTGCGGCGGGACGGGGAGCTGTTTTTT.

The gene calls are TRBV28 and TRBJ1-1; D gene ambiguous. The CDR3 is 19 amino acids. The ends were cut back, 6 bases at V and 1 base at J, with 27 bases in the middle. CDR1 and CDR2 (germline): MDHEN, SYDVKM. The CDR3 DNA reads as TGTGCCAGCAGGGCGCCCCCCGGGAGCGTTTGGATAGCGAACACTGAAGCTTTCTTT. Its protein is CASRAPPGSVWIANTEAFF.

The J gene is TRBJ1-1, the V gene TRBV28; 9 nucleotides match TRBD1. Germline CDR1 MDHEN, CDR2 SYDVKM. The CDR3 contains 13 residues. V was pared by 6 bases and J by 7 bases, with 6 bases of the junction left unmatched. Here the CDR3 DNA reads TGTGCCAGCAGAGAGGGACAGGGCGGTGAAGCTTTCTTT. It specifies CASREGQGGEAFF.

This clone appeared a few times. The CDR3 bases are TGTGCCAGTCCGCGCCTGGGGGCCCGCACAGATACGCAGTATTTT. Encoded protein: CASPRLGARTDTQYF. V and J are TRBV27 and TRBJ2-3; a weak D match, TRBD1 (6 bases). The germline gives CDR1 MNHEY, CDR2 SMNVEV (reference sequence). Trimming pared 9 bases from V and 1 base from J, leaving 17 bases between. This CDR3 is built from 15 residues.

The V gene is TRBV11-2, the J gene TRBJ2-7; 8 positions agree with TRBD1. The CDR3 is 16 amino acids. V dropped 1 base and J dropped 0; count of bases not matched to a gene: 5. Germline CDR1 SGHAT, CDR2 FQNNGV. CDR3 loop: CASSLAQGQGSYEQYF. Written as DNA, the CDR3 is TGTGCCAGCAGCTTAGCCCAAGGACAGGGCTCCTACGAGCAGTACTTC.

CDR3 amino acids: CASSKGQGPQETQYF. As DNA, the CDR3 is TGTGCCAGCAGCAAGGGACAGGGCCCCCAAGAGACCCAGTACTTC. This chain uses TRBV5-4 with TRBJ2-5, with 9 bases matching TRBD1. The CDR3 covers 15 residues. The junction had 5 bases not matched to a gene; V was cut back by 4 bases and J by 1 base. CDR1 SGHNT and CDR2 YYREEE come from the germline V gene (reference sequence).